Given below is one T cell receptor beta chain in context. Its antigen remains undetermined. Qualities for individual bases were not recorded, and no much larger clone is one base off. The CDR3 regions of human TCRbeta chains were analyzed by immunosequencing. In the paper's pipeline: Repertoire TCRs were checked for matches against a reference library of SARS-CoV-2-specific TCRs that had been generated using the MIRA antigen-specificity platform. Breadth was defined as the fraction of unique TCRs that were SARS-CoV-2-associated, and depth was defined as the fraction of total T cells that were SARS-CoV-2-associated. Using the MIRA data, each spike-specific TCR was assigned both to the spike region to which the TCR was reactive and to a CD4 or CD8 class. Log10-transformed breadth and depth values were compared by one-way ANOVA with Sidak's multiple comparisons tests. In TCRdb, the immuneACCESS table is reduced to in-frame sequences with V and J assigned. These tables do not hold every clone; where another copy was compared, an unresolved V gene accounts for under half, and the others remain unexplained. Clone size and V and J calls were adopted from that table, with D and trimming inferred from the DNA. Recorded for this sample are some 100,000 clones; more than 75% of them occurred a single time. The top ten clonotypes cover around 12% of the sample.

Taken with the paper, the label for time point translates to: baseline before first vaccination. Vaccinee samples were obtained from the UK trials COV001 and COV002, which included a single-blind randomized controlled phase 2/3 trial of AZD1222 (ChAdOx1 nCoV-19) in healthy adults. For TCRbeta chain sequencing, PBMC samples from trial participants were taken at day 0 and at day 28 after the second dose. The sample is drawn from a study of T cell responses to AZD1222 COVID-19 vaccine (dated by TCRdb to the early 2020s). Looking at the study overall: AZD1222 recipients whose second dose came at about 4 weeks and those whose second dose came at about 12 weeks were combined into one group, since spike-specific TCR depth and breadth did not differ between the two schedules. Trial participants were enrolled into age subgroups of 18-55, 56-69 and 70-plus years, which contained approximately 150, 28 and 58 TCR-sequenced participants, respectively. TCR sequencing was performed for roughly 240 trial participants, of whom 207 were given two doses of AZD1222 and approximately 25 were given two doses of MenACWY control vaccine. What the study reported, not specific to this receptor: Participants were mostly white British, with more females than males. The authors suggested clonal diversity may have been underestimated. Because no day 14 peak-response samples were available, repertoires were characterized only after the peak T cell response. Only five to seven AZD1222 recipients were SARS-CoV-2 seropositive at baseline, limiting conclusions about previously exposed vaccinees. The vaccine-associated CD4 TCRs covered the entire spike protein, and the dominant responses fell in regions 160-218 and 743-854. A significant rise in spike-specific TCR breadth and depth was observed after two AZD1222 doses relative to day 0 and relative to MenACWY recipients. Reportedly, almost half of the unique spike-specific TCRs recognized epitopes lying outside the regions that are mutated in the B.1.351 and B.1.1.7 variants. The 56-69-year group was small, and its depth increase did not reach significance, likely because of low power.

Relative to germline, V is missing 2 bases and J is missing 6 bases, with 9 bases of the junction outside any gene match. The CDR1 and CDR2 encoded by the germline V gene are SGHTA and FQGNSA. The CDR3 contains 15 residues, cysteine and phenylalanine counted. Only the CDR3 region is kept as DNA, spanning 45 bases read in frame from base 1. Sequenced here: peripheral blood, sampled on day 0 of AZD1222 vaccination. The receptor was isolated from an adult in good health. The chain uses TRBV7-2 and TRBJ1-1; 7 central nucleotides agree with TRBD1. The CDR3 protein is CASSLTGQPLSEAFF. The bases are TGTGCCAGCAGCTTAACGGGACAGCCATTATCTGAAGCTTTCTTT.